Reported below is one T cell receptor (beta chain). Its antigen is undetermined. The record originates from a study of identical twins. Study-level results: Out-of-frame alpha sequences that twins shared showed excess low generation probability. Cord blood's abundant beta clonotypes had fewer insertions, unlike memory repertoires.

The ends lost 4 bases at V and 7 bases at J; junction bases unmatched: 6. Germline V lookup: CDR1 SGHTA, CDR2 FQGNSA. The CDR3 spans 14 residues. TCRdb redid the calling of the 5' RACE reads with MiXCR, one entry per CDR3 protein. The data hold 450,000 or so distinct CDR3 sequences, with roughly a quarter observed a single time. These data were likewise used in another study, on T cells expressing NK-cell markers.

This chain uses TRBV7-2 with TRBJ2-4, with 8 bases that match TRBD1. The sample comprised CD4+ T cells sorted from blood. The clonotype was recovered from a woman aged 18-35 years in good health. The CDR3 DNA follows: TGTGCCAGCAGCTCACACAGGGGGAAGAACATTCAGTACTTC. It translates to CASSSHRGKNIQYF.